The 7 T cell receptor beta chains given below trace back to one sample, sequenced in a study of shared clonotypes between healthy human individuals. The assay was immunoSEQ multiplex PCR, and TCRdb's table has in-frame clones only and misses some. The sample has roughly 500,000 clones, roughly 83% seen once; the top ten hold less than 15%. The material sequenced was PBMCs. The receptors derive from a woman in her thirties or forties in good health. Some clones in this sample may be carry-over from other donors' samples.

This sequence joins TRBV18 and TRBJ2-1; D unresolved. Germline V gene data show CDR1 as KGHSH and CDR2 as LQKENI. V lost 3 bases, J lost 5 bases, and 8 bases lay in between. This CDR3 has 13 residues. The CDR3 DNA is TGTGCCAGCTCACCGGGTAGGAACAATGAGCAGTTCTTC. Translating gives CASSPGRNNEQFF.

This clone was counted between two and nine times. The rearrangement uses TRBV11-3 and TRBJ2-5, with TRBD2 matching over 8 bases. Germline CDR1 is SGHNT and CDR2 is YENEEA. After removal of 5 bases from V and 0 bases from J, the junction contained 8 bases not matched to a gene. This CDR3 spans 16 amino acids. This CDR3 reads CASSRFGSGDQETQYF. CDR3 DNA: TGTGCCAGCAGCCGTTTCGGTAGCGGGGACCAAGAGACCCAGTACTTC.

The chain employs TRBV29-1 and TRBJ2-3, with 13 bases that match TRBD2. The CDR3 contains 14 residues. The V and J ends lost 7 bases and 4 bases, in that order; junction bases with no gene match: 5. Germline CDR1 SQVTM, CDR2 ANQGSEA. CDR3 region: CSARTSGSADTQYF. CDR3 nucleotides: TGCAGCGCTAGGACTAGCGGGAGTGCAGATACGCAGTATTTT.

V gene TRBV30 combines with J gene TRBJ1-2; the D is unclear. Trimming took off 0 bases at V and 0 bases at J, with 11 bases between the two ends. Looked up from germline, CDR1 is GTSNPN and CDR2 is SVGIG (reference sequence). There are 15 residues in the CDR3. The CDR3 sequence is CAWSVYRSANYGYTF. CDR3 nucleotide sequence: TGTGCCTGGAGTGTATATCGCTCAGCTAACTATGGCTACACCTTC.

V and J are TRBV5-1 and TRBJ2-7; 7 positions match TRBD2. The CDR3 consists of 16 residues. Trimming at V came to 1 base and at J to 7 bases, leaving 14 bases not matched to a gene. CDR1 SGHRS and CDR2 YFSETQ come from the germline V gene. The CDR3 DNA follows: TGCGCCAGCAGCTTGACTGCTAGCGGTCCCTTGGGGGAGCAGTACTTC. Translated, it gives CASSLTASGPLGEQYF.

The J gene is TRBJ2-5, the V gene TRBV7-8; 9 bases are a match to TRBD1. CDR3 length equals 16 residues. V shed 5 bases and J 1 base; nucleotides not matched to a gene: 8. Per germline, CDR1 SGHVS and CDR2 FQNEAQ. The CDR3 region has the DNA TGTGCCAGCAGCGGGGGAGGGACAGGGCCCCAAGAGACCCAGTACTTC. This encodes CASSGGGTGPQETQYF.

This sequence joins TRBV9 and TRBJ2-1, with D tentatively TRBD2 (7 bases). The germline V and J ends were trimmed by 0 bases and 10 bases, with 14 bases remaining between them. The CDR3 spans 14 residues. Germline CDR1 SGDLS, CDR2 YYNGEE. For the CDR3, the DNA is TGTGCCAGCAGCGTAGACCGGACAGCGGGGGAGCAGTTCTTC. Protein: CASSVDRTAGEQFF.